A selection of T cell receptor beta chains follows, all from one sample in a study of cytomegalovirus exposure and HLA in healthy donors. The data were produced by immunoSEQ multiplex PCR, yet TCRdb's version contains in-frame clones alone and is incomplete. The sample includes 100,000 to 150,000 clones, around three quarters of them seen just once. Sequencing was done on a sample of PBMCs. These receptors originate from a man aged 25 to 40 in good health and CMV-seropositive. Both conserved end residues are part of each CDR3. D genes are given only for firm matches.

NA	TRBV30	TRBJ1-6	CAWRGLAGNSPLHF	TGTGCCTGGAGGGGACTAGCGGGTAATTCACCCCTCCACTTT
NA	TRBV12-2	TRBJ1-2	CASRLASERGQGGYGYTF	TGTGCAAGTCGCTTAGCGTCAGAGAGGGGACAGGGCGGTTATGGCTACACCTTC
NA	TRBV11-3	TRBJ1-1	CASSFSVNTEAFF	TGTGCCAGCAGCTTCTCCGTGAACACTGAAGCTTTCTTT
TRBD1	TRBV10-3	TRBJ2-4	CAISELMTGGENIQYF	TGTGCCATCAGTGAGTTGATGACAGGGGGCGAAAACATTCAGTACTTC
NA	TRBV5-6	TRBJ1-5	CASSLTVNSNQPQHF	TGTGCCAGCAGCCTAACAGTTAATAGCAATCAGCCCCAGCATTTT
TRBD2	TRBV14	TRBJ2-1	CASSQAGTSAREQFF	TGTGCCAGCAGCCAGGCAGGGACTAGCGCAAGGGAGCAGTTCTTC
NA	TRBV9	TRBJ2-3	CASSVAGIPTDTQYF	TGTGCCAGCAGCGTAGCCGGGATCCCCACAGATACGCAGTATTTT
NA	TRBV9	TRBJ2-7	CASSVGDLGSSYEQYF	TGTGCCAGCAGCGTAGGAGATTTAGGGAGCTCCTACGAGCAGTACTTC
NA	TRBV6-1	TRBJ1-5	CASSPRGGYQPQHF	TGTGCCAGCAGTCCCCGGGGAGGTTATCAGCCCCAGCATTTT
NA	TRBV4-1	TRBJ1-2	CASSQPVRGAGYGYTF	TGCGCCAGCAGCCAGCCGGTCAGGGGCGCAGGCTATGGCTACACCTTC
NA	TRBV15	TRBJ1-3	CATSREGHGGGNTIYF	TGTGCCACCAGCAGAGAGGGCCACGGTGGAGGAAACACCATATATTTT
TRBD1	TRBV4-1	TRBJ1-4	CASSQYDRDPNEKLFF	TGCGCCAGCAGCCAATACGACAGGGATCCTAATGAAAAACTGTTTTTT
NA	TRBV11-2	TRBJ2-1	CASSLFQGREQFF	TGTGCCAGCAGCCTTTTTCAGGGTAGAGAGCAGTTCTTC
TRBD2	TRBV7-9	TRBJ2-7	CASSSPGGVGYEQYF	TGTGCCAGCAGCTCTCCGGGAGGGGTGGGCTACGAGCAGTACTTC
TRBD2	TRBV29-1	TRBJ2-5	CSVEVASGVETQYF	TGCAGCGTTGAAGTGGCTAGCGGGGTGGAGACCCAGTACTTC
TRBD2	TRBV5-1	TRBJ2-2	CASRRGTSGDTGELFF	TGCGCCAGCAGACGTGGGACTAGCGGGGACACCGGGGAGCTGTTTTTT
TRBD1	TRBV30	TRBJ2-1	CAWHLPGQGYHEQFF	TGTGCCTGGCATCTTCCGGGACAGGGGTACCATGAGCAGTTCTTC